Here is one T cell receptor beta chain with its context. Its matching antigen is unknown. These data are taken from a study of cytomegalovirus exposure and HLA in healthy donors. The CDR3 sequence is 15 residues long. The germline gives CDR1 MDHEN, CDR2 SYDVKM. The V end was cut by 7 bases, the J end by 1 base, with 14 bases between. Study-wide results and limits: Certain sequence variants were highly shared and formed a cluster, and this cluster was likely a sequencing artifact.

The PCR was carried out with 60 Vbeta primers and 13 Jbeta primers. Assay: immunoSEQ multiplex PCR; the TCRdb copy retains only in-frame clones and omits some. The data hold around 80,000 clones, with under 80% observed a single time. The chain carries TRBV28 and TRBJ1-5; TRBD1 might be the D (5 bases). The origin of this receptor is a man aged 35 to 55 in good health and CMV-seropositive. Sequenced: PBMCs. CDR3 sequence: CASKLWGTSNQPQHF. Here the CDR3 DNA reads TGTGCCAGCAAGTTGTGGGGCACCAGCAATCAGCCCCAGCATTTT.